These 17 T cell receptor beta chains were all obtained from the same sample, sequenced in a study of OX40 agonist ivuxolimab in advanced cancers. Libraries were prepared by immunoSEQ multiplex PCR; TCRdb keeps only in-frame clonotypes and omits some of them. The sample has roughly 15,000 clones; roughly nine tenths are singletons. The specimen comprised CD4+ or CD8+ T cells sorted from blood, sampled in a trial of the OX40 agonist ivuxolimab. Source of these receptors: an adult with an advanced solid tumor such as melanoma, head and neck, liver or kidney cancer.

The chain has TRBV4-2 and TRBJ2-5; TRBD2 matches 8 bases. The CDR3 loop spans 18 amino acids. J was trimmed by 7 bases and V by 0 bases; bases with no gene match: 16. Germline loops: CDR1 LGHNA, CDR2 YNFKEQ. CDR3 in DNA: TGTGCCAGCAGCCAAGATTGGGATAGCGGGACCACCGGGGGGACCCAGTACTTC. Translating gives CASSQDWDSGTTGGTQYF.

This rearrangement joins TRBV27 to TRBJ1-5; D not resolved. The CDR3 is 14 amino acids. From germline, CDR1 is MNHEY and CDR2 SMNVEV (reference sequence). V was trimmed by 5 bases and J by 0 bases, leaving 8 bases between them. The DNA of the CDR3 is TGTGCCAGCAGTCCCACCTATAGCAATCAGCCCCAGCATTTT. Its protein is CASSPTYSNQPQHF.

V gene TRBV18 combines with J gene TRBJ2-7, with D perhaps TRBD1 (5 bases). This CDR3 contains 14 residues. Deletions cut 2 bases from V and 3 bases from J, with 11 bases between. From germline, CDR1 is KGHSH and CDR2 LQKENI. As DNA, the CDR3 is TGTGCCAGCTCACCAGCGGACATCCGCTACGAGCAGTACTTC. Translated: CASSPADIRYEQYF.

The J gene is TRBJ2-3, the V gene TRBV7-9; TRBD2 matches 7 bases. Germline CDR1 and CDR2: SEHNR and FQNEAQ (reference sequence). Losses at the gene ends were 5 bases for V and 0 bases for J; bases not matched to a gene: 17. The CDR3 covers 19 residues. The CDR3: CASSLPLGLGEQSTDTQYF. DNA for the CDR3: TGTGCCAGCAGCCTGCCCCTCGGACTAGGGGAGCAAAGCACAGATACGCAGTATTTT.

The chain links TRBV30 to TRBJ1-5, with TRBD1 matching over 10 bases. The length of the CDR3 is 14 residues. Germline V gives CDR1 GTSNPN, CDR2 SVGIG (reference sequence). Trimming at V came to 3 bases and at J to 3 bases, leaving 2 bases not matched to a gene. CDR3 protein: CAWRGTGANQPQHF. DNA for the CDR3: TGTGCCTGGAGGGGGACAGGGGCCAATCAGCCCCAGCATTTT.

With regard to this clone: At one end, the junction sequence differs from germline, possibly due to a read error. The chain combines TRBV10-3 with TRBJ2-7, with 7 nucleotides matching TRBD1. The length of the CDR3 is 14 residues. Germline V gives CDR1 ENHRY, CDR2 SYGVKD. The CDR3 protein is CASSFAGTAHEQYF. In DNA form, the CDR3 reads TGTGCCAGCAGTTTCGCCGGGACAGCCCACGAGCAGTACTTC.

In regard to this clone: A read error may produce the germline difference seen at one junction end. The rearrangement links TRBV7-2 to TRBJ1-5, with D uncertain. The CDR3 covers 13 residues. CDR1 and CDR2 (germline): SGHTA, FQGNSA. DNA for the CDR3: TGCGCCAGCAGCCCTCATCCAGGTCAGCCCCAGCATTTT. It translates to CASSPHPGQPQHF.

The CDR3 here is CASSPRGRGYGDTEAFF. The CDR3 DNA follows: TGTGCCAGCAGCCCCCGGGGGAGGGGGTATGGAGACACTGAAGCTTTCTTT. This sequence joins TRBV5-4 and TRBJ1-1; the D gene is possibly TRBD1 (6 bases). Per germline, CDR1 SGHNT and CDR2 YYREEE (reference sequence). The germline V and J ends were trimmed by 4 bases and 3 bases, with 22 bases remaining between them. The CDR3 totals 17 residues.

This clone has just a few counts. The chain combines TRBV4-3 with TRBJ2-7; TRBD2 agrees at 8 bases. Germline V gives CDR1 LGHNA, CDR2 YSLEER. After removal of 4 bases from V and 10 bases from J, the junction contained 6 bases not matched to a gene. The CDR3 sequence is 12 residues long. Here the CDR3 DNA reads TGCGCCAGCAGCCGGAGCGGGGGAGGCCAGTACTTC. This gives the protein CASSRSGGGQYF.

The V call is TRBV5-1, the J call TRBJ2-2; 8 bases fit TRBD1. V lost 3 bases, J lost 4 bases, and 8 bases stayed unmatched. Germline V gene data show CDR1 as SGHRS and CDR2 as YFSETQ. The CDR3 runs to 16 residues. CDR3 nucleotides: TGCGCCAGCAGCTCCCCAGGGGGCGCGAGCACCGGGGAGCTGTTTTTT. Encoded protein: CASSSPGGASTGELFF.

V usage is TRBV5-6 and J usage is TRBJ2-7; D unclear. CDR1 is SGHDT and CDR2 is YYEEEE in the germline V gene. The CDR3 has 12 residues. Trimming removed 1 base at V and 6 bases at J, with 8 bases between. The chain's CDR3 is CASSLLYGEQYF. Written as DNA, the CDR3 is TGTGCCAGCAGCTTGTTATACGGCGAGCAGTACTTC. The full variable domain, rest sourced from reference TRBV5-6 and TRBJ2-7, is DAGVTQSPTHLIKTRGQQVTLRCSPKSGHDTVSWYQQALGQGPQFIFQYYEEEERQRGNFPDRFSGHQFPNYSSELNVNALLLGDSALYLCASSLLYGEQYFGPGTRLTVT.

This rearrangement joins TRBV27 to TRBJ1-2, with 10 positions matching TRBD1. The CDR3 sequence is 17 residues long. Germline trimming cut 6 bases from V and 0 bases from J; bases unmatched to any gene: 10. The germline V gene encodes CDR1 MNHEY and CDR2 SMNVEV (reference sequence). CDR3: CASRTDRGPNTNYGYTF. CDR3 DNA sequence: TGTGCCAGCAGAACCGACAGGGGGCCTAATACTAACTATGGCTACACCTTC.

The chain recombines TRBV6-5 with TRBJ2-5, with a possible D match to TRBD1 (5 bases). The V end was cut by 5 bases, the J end by 5 bases, with 12 bases between. Germline CDR1 MNHEY, CDR2 SVGAGI. The CDR3 is 13 residues long. The DNA of the CDR3 is TGTGCCAGCAGTGAACAGGCCTGGGAGACCCAGTACTTC. Its protein is CASSEQAWETQYF.

This CDR3 is CASSVAGGATDTQYF. The DNA for the CDR3 is TGTGCCAGCAGCGTAGCGGGAGGGGCGACAGATACGCAGTATTTT. The chain combines TRBV6-5 with TRBJ2-3, with 11 bases identical to TRBD2. V shed 6 bases, J shed 3 bases, and the junction held 5 bases outside the gene matches. The CDR3 extends over 15 amino acids. Per germline, CDR1 MNHEY and CDR2 SVGAGI.

This clone has just a few counts. The gene calls are TRBV30 and TRBJ2-7; the match to TRBD1 covers 8 bases. CDR1 and CDR2 (germline): GTSNPN, SVGIG (reference sequence). This CDR3 comprises 15 residues. V lost 2 bases to trimming and J lost 1 base; unmatched junction nucleotides: 7. For the CDR3, the DNA is TGTGCCTGGAGTTCGCAGGACAGGGTATCCTACGAGCAGTACTTC. Translating it yields CAWSSQDRVSYEQYF.

The V and J genes are TRBV7-3 and TRBJ1-3; D is undetermined. The germline V and J ends were trimmed by 5 bases and 2 bases, with 13 bases remaining between them. Germline V gene data show CDR1 as SGHTA and CDR2 as FQGTGA. The CDR3 length is 15 residues. The CDR3 bases are TGTGCCAGCAGCGTTAGTGGTGCGCCTGGAAACACCATATATTTT. It specifies CASSVSGAPGNTIYF. Drawing the rest from reference TRBV7-3 and TRBJ1-3, the complete variable domain is GAGVSQTPSNKVTEKGKYVELRCDPISGHTALYWYRQSLGQGPEFLIYFQGTGAADDSGLPNDRFFAVRPEGSVSTLKIQRTERGDSAVYLCASSVSGAPGNTIYFGEGSWLTVV.

The V call is TRBV15, the J call TRBJ2-3; D call uncertain. The germline CDR1 and CDR2 sequences are LNHNV and YYDKDF (reference sequence). The CDR3 totals 13 residues. V gave up 3 bases and J gave up 3 bases, with 7 bases separating them. Here the CDR3 DNA reads TGTGCCACCAGCAGCCCCGGGACAGATACGCAGTATTTT. It is translated as CATSSPGTDTQYF.